These T cell receptor beta chains were read from a single sample in a study of blood T cell repertoires in COVID-19. TCRdb's table, derived via immunoSEQ multiplex PCR, lists solely in-frame clones and lacks some. Of just over 90,000 clones detected, 75% to 90% appear once; the ten largest clones hold roughly a sixth. The sequenced sample was peripheral blood. The source is a woman older than 75 with acute or convalescent COVID-19. CDR3s include the opening cysteine and the closing phenylalanine or tryptophan.

v_gene: TRBV23-1; j_gene: TRBJ2-6; CDR3aa: CASSYPTLRDRDPSPGANVLTF
v_gene: TRBV19; j_gene: TRBJ1-2; CDR3aa: CASSIVGGLGYGYTF
v_gene: TRBV7-2; j_gene: TRBJ1-3; CDR3aa: CASSLVTAGNTIYF
v_gene: TRBV2; j_gene: TRBJ2-6; CDR3aa: CASSASSGANVLTF
v_gene: TRBV19; j_gene: TRBJ1-5; CDR3aa: CASSHQYQPQHF
v_gene: TRBV5-1; j_gene: TRBJ2-1; CDR3aa: CASSLAGTGGSGWQFF
v_gene: TRBV9; j_gene: TRBJ2-2; CDR3aa: CASSVGRNRGHNTGELFF
v_gene: TRBV4-1; j_gene: TRBJ1-4; CDR3aa: CASSQERGQRGEKLFF
v_gene: TRBV28; j_gene: TRBJ2-7; CDR3aa: CASSLGSYEQYF
v_gene: TRBV29-1; j_gene: TRBJ2-3; CDR3aa: CSVEDLQGRGTQYF
v_gene: TRBV29-1; j_gene: TRBJ2-3; CDR3aa: CSVVGGDRGTDTQYF
v_gene: TRBV2; j_gene: TRBJ2-7; CDR3aa: CASSEGGGGAYEQYF
v_gene: TRBV6-5; j_gene: TRBJ1-5; CDR3aa: CASNVRSNQPQHF
v_gene: TRBV5-1; j_gene: TRBJ2-4; CDR3aa: CASSFNRSPGNIQYF
v_gene: TRBV5-1; j_gene: TRBJ2-2; CDR3aa: CASSRAGGLAGANTGELFF
v_gene: TRBV5-1; j_gene: TRBJ2-7; CDR3aa: CASRVGGGTYEQYF
v_gene: TRBV7-9; j_gene: TRBJ1-1; CDR3aa: CASSYPLGRLNTEAFF
v_gene: TRBV2; j_gene: TRBJ1-4; CDR3aa: CASSAGFVTNEKLFF
v_gene: TRBV5-1; j_gene: TRBJ2-5; CDR3aa: CASSLLPGQETQYF
v_gene: TRBV7-6; j_gene: TRBJ1-4; CDR3aa: CASSMPRDTNEKLFF
v_gene: TRBV5-1; j_gene: TRBJ2-3; CDR3aa: CASRVGGGTDTQYF
v_gene: TRBV5-4; j_gene: TRBJ2-3; CDR3aa: CASKRGGTDTQYF
v_gene: TRBV5-1; j_gene: TRBJ2-2; CDR3aa: CASRSETGRTGELFF
v_gene: TRBV5-4; j_gene: TRBJ2-2; CDR3aa: CASSLVGTANTGELFF
v_gene: TRBV28; j_gene: TRBJ1-2; CDR3aa: CASSSLYGYTF
v_gene: TRBV6-2/TRBV6-3; j_gene: TRBJ2-1; CDR3aa: CASSKLKGGGSLNEQFF
v_gene: TRBV5-1; j_gene: TRBJ2-2; CDR3aa: CASSLSPGANTGELFF
v_gene: TRBV5-1; j_gene: TRBJ2-7; CDR3aa: CASSPREGGGGQYF
v_gene: TRBV2; j_gene: TRBJ1-5; CDR3aa: CASRRGWSNQPQHF
v_gene: TRBV6-5; j_gene: TRBJ1-3; CDR3aa: CASSRTGSGNTIYF
v_gene: TRBV19; j_gene: TRBJ1-2; CDR3aa: CASSISSGNNYGYTF
v_gene: TRBV4-1; j_gene: TRBJ1-5; CDR3aa: CASSQVFGTANQPQHF
v_gene: TRBV11-2; j_gene: TRBJ2-7; CDR3aa: CASSLDGSGGTHRYF
v_gene: TRBV28; j_gene: TRBJ2-7; CDR3aa: CASQRPQGFQYEQYF
v_gene: TRBV3-1/TRBV3-2; j_gene: TRBJ2-7; CDR3aa: CASSQAGYEQYF
v_gene: TRBV5-1; j_gene: TRBJ1-1; CDR3aa: CASSLDRTFDTEAFF
v_gene: TRBV6-6; j_gene: TRBJ2-1; CDR3aa: CASSLDRAYNEQFF
v_gene: TRBV5-6; j_gene: TRBJ2-3; CDR3aa: CASSLAGLSTDTQYF
v_gene: TRBV23-1; j_gene: TRBJ1-1; CDR3aa: CASSHGGGRSTEAFF
v_gene: TRBV7-2; j_gene: TRBJ1-5; CDR3aa: CASSWGQGVNQPQHF
v_gene: TRBV5-1; j_gene: TRBJ1-5; CDR3aa: CASSPGGSNQPQHF
v_gene: TRBV27; j_gene: TRBJ1-6; CDR3aa: CASSSRTGRSYIGSPLHF
v_gene: TRBV10-3; j_gene: TRBJ2-3; CDR3aa: CAITDRTGGGNTQYF
v_gene: TRBV10-3; j_gene: TRBJ2-3; CDR3aa: CAISPGTNLVDTQYF